This is a list of T cell receptor beta chains from one sample in a study of metastatic and nonmetastatic thyroid tumors. TCRdb used MiXCR to call clones anew from the PCR reads. The sample includes about 7,800 clones, 25% to 30% of them seen just once. Sequencing was carried out using adjacent normal tissue. These receptors were taken from a female donor with papillary thyroid cancer or a benign thyroid nodule (not recorded which). Some clones in this sample may be carry-over from other donors' samples. Both conserved end residues are part of each CDR3. The D gene is left open where the match is weak. Clone size is stated in some rows and not others, as once, few, many or a class when expanded.

V gene: TRBV20-1
J gene: TRBJ1-5
clone size: medium-sized
D gene: TRBD1
CDR3 DNA: TGCAGTGCTCCCGGGACAGGGGGTGGCAATCAGCCCCAGCATTTT
CDR3 protein: CSAPGTGGGNQPQHF

V gene: TRBV6-2/TRBV6-3
J gene: TRBJ1-2
clone size: few
D gene: TRBD1
CDR3 DNA: TGTGCCAGCAACCCCGGGACAGGTGTCGGCTACACCTTC
CDR3 protein: CASNPGTGVGYTF

V gene: TRBV6-1
J gene: TRBJ1-3
clone size: medium-sized
D gene: TRBD1
CDR3 DNA: TGTGCCAGCGCGGTCGGGACAGGGGGCGAAGGAAACACCATATATTTT
CDR3 protein: CASAVGTGGEGNTIYF

V gene: TRBV20-1
J gene: TRBJ1-3
clone size: medium-sized
D gene: NA
CDR3 DNA: TGCAGTGCTATAACAGGGATGATAGACACCATATATTTT
CDR3 protein: CSAITGMIDTIYF

V gene: TRBV15
J gene: TRBJ1-1
clone size: medium-sized
D gene: NA
CDR3 DNA: TGTGCCACCAGCAGACCCTGGGCGGGTACTGAAGCTTTCTTT
CDR3 protein: CATSRPWAGTEAFF

V gene: TRBV9
J gene: TRBJ2-7
clone size: once
D gene: TRBD2
CDR3 DNA: TGTGCCAGCAGCTCGGGACTAGTTACTAGCGGGGACGAGCAGTACTTC
CDR3 protein: CASSSGLVTSGDEQYF

V gene: TRBV9
J gene: TRBJ1-1
clone size: many
D gene: TRBD1
CDR3 DNA: TGTGCCAGCAGCGCCCAAGGGACAGTGAACACTGAAGCTTTCTTT
CDR3 protein: CASSAQGTVNTEAFF

V gene: TRBV20-1
J gene: TRBJ1-5
clone size: once
D gene: NA
CDR3 DNA: TGCAGTGCTAGAGATGGAAATCAGCCCCAGCATTTT
CDR3 protein: CSARDGNQPQHF

V gene: TRBV7-6
J gene: TRBJ2-7
clone size: medium-sized
D gene: TRBD1
CDR3 DNA: TGTGCCAGCAGCCCCAGACAGGGTCGAGAGCAGTACTTC
CDR3 protein: CASSPRQGREQYF

V gene: TRBV9
J gene: TRBJ2-1
clone size: many
D gene: NA
CDR3 DNA: TGTGCCAGCAGCGCGCAACAAGTAGACAATGAGCAGTTCTTC
CDR3 protein: CASSAQQVDNEQFF

V gene: TRBV12-3/TRBV12-4
J gene: TRBJ2-2
clone size: NA
D gene: NA
CDR3 DNA: TGTGCCAGCTCACTAGCGAACACCGGGGAGCTGTTTTTT
CDR3 protein: CASSLANTGELFF

V gene: TRBV27
J gene: TRBJ2-7
clone size: large
D gene: NA
CDR3 DNA: TGTGCCAGCAGCCGAGGGCTAGCTTCCGAGCAGTACTTC
CDR3 protein: CASSRGLASEQYF

V gene: TRBV18
J gene: TRBJ1-2
clone size: many
D gene: NA
CDR3 DNA: TGTGCCAGCTCACCAAAGGCAGGGAGATTCACCTTGTATGGCTACACCTTC
CDR3 protein: CASSPKAGRFTLYGYTF

V gene: TRBV27
J gene: TRBJ2-1
clone size: medium-sized
D gene: TRBD2
CDR3 DNA: TGTGCCAGCAGTTTAATAGCGGGAGGCATCAATGAGCAGTTCTTC
CDR3 protein: CASSLIAGGINEQFF

V gene: TRBV19
J gene: TRBJ2-5
clone size: NA
D gene: NA
CDR3 DNA: TGTGCCAGTAGTGGCCGACACCAAGAGACCCAGTACTTC
CDR3 protein: CASSGRHQETQYF

V gene: TRBV12-3/TRBV12-4
J gene: TRBJ2-1
clone size: medium-sized
D gene: TRBD2
CDR3 DNA: TGTGCCAGCACCGTGGCCGGACTAGACGGGAATGAGCAGTTCTTC
CDR3 protein: CASTVAGLDGNEQFF

V gene: TRBV20-1
J gene: TRBJ1-5
clone size: medium-sized
D gene: NA
CDR3 DNA: TGCAGTGCTAGAGACCCGGGGGCGAGAAGCAATCAGCCCCAGCATTTT
CDR3 protein: CSARDPGARSNQPQHF